This entry lists 23 T cell receptor beta chains sequenced from one sample in a study of cytomegalovirus exposure and HLA in healthy donors. PCR involved 60 Vbeta and 13 Jbeta primers. Here immunoSEQ multiplex PCR was the method, and the copy in TCRdb shows in-frame clones only, minus some. The sample spans over 100,000 clones; the ten largest clones claim more than 1.5%. Sequences were obtained from PBMCs. Receptors were obtained from a man aged 18-30 years in good health and CMV-seronegative.

CDR3 in DNA: TGTGCCAGCAGCACCGCCGGGGGGGCAGTCCTTAACTATGGCTACACCTTC. This translates into CASSTAGGAVLNYGYTF. J is TRBJ1-2 and V is TRBV7-9; D is perhaps TRBD1 (6 bases). Trimming took off 5 bases at V and 1 base at J, with 20 bases between the two ends. This CDR3 is built from 17 residues. Looked up from germline, CDR1 is SEHNR and CDR2 is FQNEAQ (reference sequence).

The rearrangement links TRBV28 to TRBJ2-1, with 8 positions matching TRBD2. The V and J ends lost 4 bases and 0 bases, in that order; junction bases with no gene match: 5. The CDR3 loop spans 16 amino acids. The germline gives CDR1 MDHEN, CDR2 SYDVKM. DNA of the CDR3: TGTGCCAGCAGTTCGGCCGGGACTAGCTCCTACAATGAGCAGTTCTTC. Translating it yields CASSSAGTSSYNEQFF.

The chain carries TRBV7-2 and TRBJ2-3, with TRBD2 matching over 14 bases. Germline V gene lookup returns CDR1 SGHTA and CDR2 FQGNSA. V shed 4 bases and J 1 base; nucleotides not matched to a gene: 1. The CDR3 is 16 residues long. CDR3 sequence reads: CASSSGLAGGTDTQYF. In nucleotides, the CDR3 is TGTGCCAGCAGCTCGGGACTAGCGGGGGGCACAGATACGCAGTATTTT. Complete variable domain (other parts from reference TRBV7-2 and TRBJ2-3): GAGVSQSPSNKVTEKGKDVELRCDPISGHTALYWYRQSLGQGLEFLIYFQGNSAPDKSGLPSDRFSAERTGGSVSTLTIQRTQQEDSAVYLCASSSGLAGGTDTQYFGPGTRLTVL.

Note on this clone: An end of the junction differs from the germline gene, which may be a read error. The chain couples TRBV7-7 to TRBJ2-1; D might be TRBD2 (6 bases). The CDR3 covers 15 residues. Per germline, CDR1 SSHAT and CDR2 FNYEAQ (reference sequence). CDR3 region: CASSLSGSAYNEQFF. The DNA of the CDR3 is TGTGCTAGCAGCTTATCCGGGAGCGCTTACAATGAGCAGTTCTTC.

The chain recombines TRBV7-2 with TRBJ1-2; 9 bases align to TRBD1. The trim removed 5 bases at V and 8 bases at J, leaving 3 bases unmatched. CDR1 and CDR2 (germline): SGHTA, FQGNSA. This CDR3 comprises 12 residues. CDR3: CASSATGGGYTF. The CDR3 DNA reads TGTGCCAGCAGCGCAACAGGGGGCGGCTACACCTTC.

The genes are TRBV2 and TRBJ1-4; 7 bases are a match to TRBD1. The CDR3 covers 14 residues. The germline gives CDR1 SNHLY, CDR2 FYNNEI. The ends lost 4 bases at V and 5 bases at J; junction bases unmatched: 4. The CDR3 loop is CASSATGLNEKLFF. DNA for the CDR3: TGTGCCAGCAGTGCGACAGGGCTGAATGAAAAACTGTTTTTT.

The V gene is TRBV5-6, the J gene TRBJ2-7; a possible D gene is TRBD1 (5 bases). Deletions cut 2 bases from V and 0 bases from J, with 9 bases between. CDR3 length: 14 residues. Germline-derived CDR1 and CDR2 are SGHDT and YYEEEE. The CDR3 DNA follows: TGTGCCAGCAGCTTAGGGGATCTCTCCTACGAGCAGTACTTC. It specifies CASSLGDLSYEQYF.

This chain connects TRBV30 to TRBJ2-5, with 9 bases matching TRBD1. The last part of the DNA fits TRBJ2-7 better; the J call may be wrong. The germline CDR1 and CDR2 sequences are GTSNPN and SVGIG (reference sequence). The CDR3 is 14 residues long. The CDR3 DNA sequence: TGTGCCTGGATGGGAGGGGACAGGGTCTACGAGCAGTACTTC. Encoded protein: CAWMGGDRVYEQYF.

The chain uses TRBV4-2 and TRBJ2-7, with a possible D match to TRBD2 (6 bases). CDR3 size: 16 residues. In germline, CDR1 is LGHNA, CDR2 YNFKEQ. The V and J ends lost 0 bases and 6 bases respectively, with 18 bases between them. CDR3 sequence (DNA): TGTGCCAGCAGCCAAGATGCGACGGGAGACCCTCTCGAGCAGTACTTC. Encoded protein: CASSQDATGDPLEQYF.

The V call is TRBV2, the J call TRBJ1-6; a weak D match, TRBD1 (6 bases). Germline V lookup: CDR1 SNHLY, CDR2 FYNNEI. Trimming cost V 6 bases and J 7 bases, with 13 bases left between them. The CDR3 sequence is 14 residues long. This CDR3 reads CASRAGQLNSPLHF. CDR3 sequence (DNA): TGTGCCAGCAGGGCCGGACAGTTGAATTCACCCCTCCACTTT.

V and J are TRBV10-2 and TRBJ2-1; unclear D gene. Germline CDR1 and CDR2: WSHSY and SAAADI. The CDR3 is made up of 13 amino acids. The ends were cut back, 11 bases at V and 0 bases at J, with 11 bases in the middle. CDR3 protein: CAGGASSYNEQFF. The DNA for the CDR3 is TGCGCCGGCGGAGCTAGCTCCTACAATGAGCAGTTCTTC.

The genes are TRBV11-3 and TRBJ2-1; D is unresolved. V lost 5 bases to trimming and J lost 5 bases, with 16 bases between them. There are 15 residues in the CDR3. Per germline, CDR1 SGHNT and CDR2 YENEEA. CDR3 coding DNA: TGTGCCAGCAGCCCGACTCCTTCCGTCAACAATGAGCAGTTCTTC. Protein sequence: CASSPTPSVNNEQFF. Full variable domain (rest looked up from reference TRBV11-3 and TRBJ2-1): EAGVVQSPRYKIIEKKQPVAFWCNPISGHNTLYWYLQNLGQGPELLIRYENEEAVDDSQLPKDRFSAERLKGVDSTLKIQPAELGDSAVYLCASSPTPSVNNEQFFGPGTRLTVL.

The V call is TRBV5-1, the J call TRBJ1-1; perhaps TRBD1 as D (5 bases). Germline V gene sequence: CDR1 SGHRS, CDR2 YFSETQ. V was shortened by 5 bases and J by 3 bases, with 11 bases between the two germline ends. CDR3 length equals 13 residues. The CDR3 DNA is TGCGCCAGCAGTACAGGACACTACACTGAAGCTTTCTTT. Protein product: CASSTGHYTEAFF.

The chain has TRBV9 and TRBJ1-3; TRBD1 agrees at 7 bases. From germline, CDR1 is SGDLS and CDR2 YYNGEE. The V segment lost 0 bases and the J segment 3 bases; nucleotides outside the gene matches: 9. The CDR3 covers 17 residues. The CDR3 DNA reads as TGTGCCAGCAGCGTAGCCGGTGGAGACAGGGTTGGAAACACCATATATTTT. It is translated as CASSVAGGDRVGNTIYF.

This chain uses TRBV25-1 with TRBJ2-2; D is undetermined. The CDR3 loop spans 16 amino acids. The V gene lost 3 bases and the J gene lost 2 bases, with 13 bases spanning the gap. Per germline, CDR1 MGHDK and CDR2 SYGVNS. The CDR3 DNA reads as TGTGCCAGCAGTGATTTGGGCAGAATAAACACCGGGGAGCTGTTTTTT. This translates into CASSDLGRINTGELFF.

The chain carries TRBV4-3 and TRBJ2-2; D is uncertain. The V gene lost 1 base and the J gene lost 7 bases, with 13 bases spanning the gap. This CDR3 is built from 15 residues. Germline loops: CDR1 LGHNA, CDR2 YSLEER. DNA of the CDR3: TGCGCCAGCAGCCAAGTCCCCCGACACAACGGGGAGCTGTTTTTT. Translating it yields CASSQVPRHNGELFF.

This chain joins TRBV29-1 and TRBJ2-7; the match to TRBD1 covers 7 bases. The V gene end was trimmed by 5 bases and the J gene end by 2 bases; junction bases not matched to a gene: 6. The germline V gene encodes CDR1 SQVTM and CDR2 ANQGSEA. The CDR3 consists of 13 residues. In DNA, the CDR3 is TGCAGCGTTCAAGGGACAGAGGCCTACGAGCAGTACTTC. Its protein product is CSVQGTEAYEQYF.

The rearrangement uses TRBV6-5 and TRBJ2-1; 10 nucleotides match TRBD2. Germline V gene data show CDR1 as MNHEY and CDR2 as SVGAGI. With 6 bases clipped from V and 7 bases from J, the junction kept 6 bases outside the gene matches. The CDR3 covers 14 residues. CDR3: CASRGSGRRNEQFF. In DNA, the CDR3 is TGTGCCAGCAGGGGTAGCGGGAGGCGTAATGAGCAGTTCTTC.

V gene TRBV29-1 combines with J gene TRBJ2-1, with TRBD2 identical over 7 bases. The CDR3 extends over 12 amino acids. The J segment lost 6 bases and the V segment lost 2 bases, leaving 1 base of the junction unmatched. Germline-derived CDR1 and CDR2 are SQVTM and ANQGSEA. CDR3 loop: CSVEWTSNEQFF. CDR3 sequence (DNA): TGCAGCGTTGAATGGACTAGCAATGAGCAGTTCTTC.

The CDR3 sequence is CAIKDGNEQFF. CDR3 DNA sequence: TGTGCCATCAAAGACGGGAATGAGCAGTTCTTC. The rearrangement links TRBV10-3 to TRBJ2-1; D gene uncertain. Germline CDR1 reads ENHRY; CDR2 reads SYGVKD. V lost 7 bases, J lost 7 bases, and 8 bases lay in between. The CDR3 runs 11 residues.

This chain connects TRBV11-2 to TRBJ1-3, with D possibly being TRBD1 (6 bases). This CDR3 has 15 amino acids. The V gene lost 1 base and the J gene lost 3 bases, with 10 bases spanning the gap. The germline gives CDR1 SGHAT, CDR2 FQNNGV. CDR3 region: CASSLAAGDGNTIYF. The CDR3 DNA reads as TGTGCCAGCAGCTTAGCGGCAGGGGATGGAAACACCATATATTTT.

The chain joins TRBV6-5 to TRBJ1-1; D is perhaps TRBD1 (5 bases). Trimming cost V 6 bases and J 4 bases, with 18 bases left between them. The germline CDR1 and CDR2 sequences are MNHEY and SVGAGI. This CDR3 has 15 residues. As DNA, the CDR3 is TGTGCCAGCAGGGGCGGGGACGCCCCCATCACTGAAGCTTTCTTT. It translates to CASRGGDAPITEAFF.

The chain recombines TRBV27 with TRBJ1-1; D not certain. V lost 7 bases, J lost 2 bases, and 11 bases lay in between. Germline V gene data show CDR1 as MNHEY and CDR2 as SMNVEV (reference sequence). The CDR3 runs 13 residues. CDR3 sequence: CASTGAGNTEAFF. The CDR3 DNA reads as TGTGCCAGCACTGGCGCGGGAAACACTGAAGCTTTCTTT.